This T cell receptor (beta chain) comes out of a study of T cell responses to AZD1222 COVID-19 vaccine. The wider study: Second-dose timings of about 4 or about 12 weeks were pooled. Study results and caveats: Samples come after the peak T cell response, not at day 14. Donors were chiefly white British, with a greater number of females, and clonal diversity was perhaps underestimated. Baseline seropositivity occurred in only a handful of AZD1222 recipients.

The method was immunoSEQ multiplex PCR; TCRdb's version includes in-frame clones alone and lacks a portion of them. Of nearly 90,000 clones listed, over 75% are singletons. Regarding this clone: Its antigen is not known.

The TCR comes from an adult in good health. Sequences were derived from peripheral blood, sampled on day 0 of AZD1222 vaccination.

Here the CDR3 reads CASSYGTGGRYEQYF. The CDR3 region has the DNA TGTGCCAGCAGTTATGGGACAGGGGGGCGCTACGAGCAGTACTTC. The J gene is TRBJ2-7, the V gene TRBV28; 11 nucleotides match TRBD1. Germline V lookup: CDR1 MDHEN, CDR2 SYDVKM. The CDR3 contains 15 residues. With 4 bases clipped from V and 3 bases from J, the junction kept 5 bases outside the gene matches.